Here is one T cell receptor beta chain with its context. Its antigen is not identified. This sample is drawn from a study of neurological immune-mediated disorders. It was by 5'RACE with 10-nucleotide random UMIs that the cDNA was made. TCRdb ran MiXCR on the 5' RACE reads and lists one entry per CDR3 protein. The sample holds about 60,000 distinct CDR3 sequences, around 11% seen once. Time point meaning: longitudinal time-point 1 (baseline). Findings and limits, study-wide: Multiple sclerosis was found to have the least TCR clonal expansion, below healthy controls, and HTLV-1-associated myelopathy the most.

The junction had 12 bases not matched to a gene; V was cut back by 10 bases and J by 7 bases. Germline V gene sequence: CDR1 LGHNA, CDR2 YSLEER. The CDR3 runs 15 residues. This TCR derives from a male donor with HTLV-1-associated myelopathy (HAM/TSP). The chain links TRBV4-3 to TRBJ2-6, with 8 bases identical to TRBD1. Sequencing was done on a sample of PBMCs. The CDR3 DNA reads as TGCGCCAAAAGCCTAGGACAGGGAGTCGCCAACGTCCTGACTTTC. Translation: CAKSLGQGVANVLTF.